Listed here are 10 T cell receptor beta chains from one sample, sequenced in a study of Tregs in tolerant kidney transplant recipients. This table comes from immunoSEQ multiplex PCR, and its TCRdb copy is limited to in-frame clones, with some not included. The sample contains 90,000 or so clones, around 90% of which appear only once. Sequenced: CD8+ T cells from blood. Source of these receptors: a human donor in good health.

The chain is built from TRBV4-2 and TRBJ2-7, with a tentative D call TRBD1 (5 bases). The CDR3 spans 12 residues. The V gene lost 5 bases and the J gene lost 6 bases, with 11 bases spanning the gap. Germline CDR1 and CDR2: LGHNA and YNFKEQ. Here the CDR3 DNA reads TGTGCCAGCAGCGCACAGGAGTCCGAGCAGTACTTC. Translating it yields CASSAQESEQYF.

CDR3 coding DNA: TGTGCCAGCAGCGTAGACGACAGGGGGCTTTCTGGGGCCAACGTCCTGACTTTC. Translation gives CASSVDDRGLSGANVLTF. The chain employs TRBV9 and TRBJ2-6; 10 nucleotides agree with TRBD1. The germline gives CDR1 SGDLS, CDR2 YYNGEE. Trimming cost V 0 bases and J 1 base; bases outside gene matches: 4. The CDR3 is 18 amino acids.

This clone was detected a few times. This CDR3 reads CASSEQNTEAFF. CDR3 DNA: TGTGCCAGCAGTGAACAGAACACTGAAGCTTTCTTT. V gene TRBV2 combines with J gene TRBJ1-1, with D unclear. The CDR3 consists of 12 residues. The V and J ends lost 2 bases and 1 base respectively, with 2 bases between them. Germline CDR1 reads SNHLY; CDR2 reads FYNNEI.

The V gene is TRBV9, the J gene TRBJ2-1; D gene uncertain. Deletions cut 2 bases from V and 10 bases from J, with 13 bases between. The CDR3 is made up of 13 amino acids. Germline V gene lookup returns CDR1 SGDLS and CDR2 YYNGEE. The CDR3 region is CASSVWLGEEQFF. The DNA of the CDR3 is TGTGCCAGCAGCGTCTGGCTCGGTGAAGAGCAGTTCTTC. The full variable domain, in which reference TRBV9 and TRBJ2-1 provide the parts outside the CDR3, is DSGVTQTPKHLITATGQRVTLRCSPRSGDLSVYWYQQSLDQGLQFLIQYYNGEERAKGNILERFSAQQFPDLHSELNLSSLELGDSALYFCASSVWLGEEQFFGPGTRLTVL.

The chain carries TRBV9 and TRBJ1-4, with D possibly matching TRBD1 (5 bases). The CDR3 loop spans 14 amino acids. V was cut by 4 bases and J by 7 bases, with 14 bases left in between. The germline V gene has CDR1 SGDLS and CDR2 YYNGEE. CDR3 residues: CASSPPGGSEKLFF. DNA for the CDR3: TGTGCCAGCAGCCCCCCCGGGGGGAGTGAAAAACTGTTTTTT.

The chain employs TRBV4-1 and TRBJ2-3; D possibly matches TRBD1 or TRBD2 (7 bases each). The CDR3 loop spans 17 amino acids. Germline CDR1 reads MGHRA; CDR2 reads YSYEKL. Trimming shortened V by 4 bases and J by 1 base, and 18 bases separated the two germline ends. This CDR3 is CASSPHQGGEGTDTQYF. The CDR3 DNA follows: TGCGCCAGCAGCCCTCATCAGGGGGGGGAGGGCACAGATACGCAGTATTTT.

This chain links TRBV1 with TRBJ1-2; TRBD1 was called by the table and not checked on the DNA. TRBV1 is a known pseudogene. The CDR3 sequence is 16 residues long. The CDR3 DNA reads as TGCACCAGCAGCCAAGATGCAGACAGGCCCAACTATGGCTACACCTTC. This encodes CTSSQDADRPNYGYTF.

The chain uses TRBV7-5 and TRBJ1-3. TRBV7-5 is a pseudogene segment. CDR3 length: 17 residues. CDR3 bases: TGTGTCAGAAGCTTAGTGGGACGTCGGAGCTCTGGAAACACCATATATTTT. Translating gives CVRSLVGRRSSGNTIYF.

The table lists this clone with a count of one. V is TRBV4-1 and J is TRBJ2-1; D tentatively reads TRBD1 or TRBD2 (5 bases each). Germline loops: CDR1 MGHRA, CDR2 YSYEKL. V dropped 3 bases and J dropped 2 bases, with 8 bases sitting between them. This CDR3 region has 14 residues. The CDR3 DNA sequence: TGCGCCAGCAGCCAGGGACCAACCTACAATGAGCAGTTCTTC. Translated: CASSQGPTYNEQFF.

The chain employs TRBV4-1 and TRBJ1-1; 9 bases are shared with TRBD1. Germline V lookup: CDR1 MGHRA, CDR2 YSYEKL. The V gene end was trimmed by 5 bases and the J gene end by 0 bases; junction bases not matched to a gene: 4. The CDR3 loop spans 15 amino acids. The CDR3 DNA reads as TGCGCCAGCAGCTCACACAGGGGGCTGAACACTGAAGCTTTCTTT. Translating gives CASSSHRGLNTEAFF.